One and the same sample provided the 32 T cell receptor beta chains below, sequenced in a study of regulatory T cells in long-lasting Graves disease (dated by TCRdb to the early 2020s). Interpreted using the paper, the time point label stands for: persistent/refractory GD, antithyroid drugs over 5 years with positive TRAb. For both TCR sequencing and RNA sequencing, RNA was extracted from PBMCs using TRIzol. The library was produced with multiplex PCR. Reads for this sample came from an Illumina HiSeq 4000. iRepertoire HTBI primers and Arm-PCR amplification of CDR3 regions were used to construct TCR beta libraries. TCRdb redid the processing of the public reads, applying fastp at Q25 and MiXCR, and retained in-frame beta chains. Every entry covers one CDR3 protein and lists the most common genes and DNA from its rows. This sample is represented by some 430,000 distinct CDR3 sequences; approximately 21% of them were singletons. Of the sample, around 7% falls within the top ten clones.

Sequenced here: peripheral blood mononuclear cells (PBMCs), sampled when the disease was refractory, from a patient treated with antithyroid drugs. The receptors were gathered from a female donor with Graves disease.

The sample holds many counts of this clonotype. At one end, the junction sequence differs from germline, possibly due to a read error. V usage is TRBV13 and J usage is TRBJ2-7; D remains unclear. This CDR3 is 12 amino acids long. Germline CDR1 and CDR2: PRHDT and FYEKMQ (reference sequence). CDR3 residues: CASSPPSHEQYF. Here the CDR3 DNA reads TGTGCCAGCAGCCCTCCCTCCCACGAGCAGTACTTC.

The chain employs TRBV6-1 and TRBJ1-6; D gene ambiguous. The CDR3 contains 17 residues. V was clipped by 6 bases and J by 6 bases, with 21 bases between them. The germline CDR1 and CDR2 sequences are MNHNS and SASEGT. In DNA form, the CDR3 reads TGTGCCAGCAGGCATTGGTCGACCGAGATCCTTAATTCACCCCTCCACTTT. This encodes CASRHWSTEILNSPLHF.

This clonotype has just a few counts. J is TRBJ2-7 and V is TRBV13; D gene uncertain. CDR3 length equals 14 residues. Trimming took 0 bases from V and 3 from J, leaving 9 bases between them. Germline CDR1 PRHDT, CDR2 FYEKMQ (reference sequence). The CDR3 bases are TGTGCCAGCAGCTTAGGCCCAGAGAACTACGAGCAGTACTTC. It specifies CASSLGPENYEQYF. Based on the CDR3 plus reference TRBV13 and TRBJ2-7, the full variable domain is AAGVIQSPRHLIKEKRETATLKCYPIPRHDTVYWYQQGPGQDPQFLISFYEKMQSDKGSIPDRFSAQQFSDYHSELNMSSLELGDSALYFCASSLGPENYEQYFGPGTRLTVT.

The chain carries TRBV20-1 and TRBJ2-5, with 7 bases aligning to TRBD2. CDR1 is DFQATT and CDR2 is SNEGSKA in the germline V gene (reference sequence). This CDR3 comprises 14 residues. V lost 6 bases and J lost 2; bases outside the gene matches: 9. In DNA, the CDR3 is TGCAGTGCCGATTGGGACTACCAACAAGAGACCCAGTACTTC. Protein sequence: CSADWDYQQETQYF.

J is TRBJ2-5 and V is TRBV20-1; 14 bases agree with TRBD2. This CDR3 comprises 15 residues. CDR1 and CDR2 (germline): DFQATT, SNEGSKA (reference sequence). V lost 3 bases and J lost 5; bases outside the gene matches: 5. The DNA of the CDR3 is TGCAGTGCTAGGGGGGGACTAGCGGGAGATGAGACCCAGTACTTC. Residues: CSARGGLAGDETQYF.

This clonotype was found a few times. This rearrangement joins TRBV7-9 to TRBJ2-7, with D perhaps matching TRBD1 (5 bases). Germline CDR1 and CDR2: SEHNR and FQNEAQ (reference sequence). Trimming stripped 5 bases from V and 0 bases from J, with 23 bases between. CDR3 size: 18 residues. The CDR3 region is CASSPRGAFTSSSYEQYF. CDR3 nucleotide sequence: TGTGCCAGCAGCCCTCGTGGGGCTTTTACCTCGAGCTCCTACGAGCAGTACTTC.

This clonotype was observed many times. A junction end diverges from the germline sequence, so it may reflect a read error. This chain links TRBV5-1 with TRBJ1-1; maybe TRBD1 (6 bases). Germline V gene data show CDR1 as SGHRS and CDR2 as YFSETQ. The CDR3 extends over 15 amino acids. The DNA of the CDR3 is TGTGCCAGCAGCTTAGTTGGGGGCTTGAACACTGAAGCTTTCTTT. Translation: CASSLVGGLNTEAFF.

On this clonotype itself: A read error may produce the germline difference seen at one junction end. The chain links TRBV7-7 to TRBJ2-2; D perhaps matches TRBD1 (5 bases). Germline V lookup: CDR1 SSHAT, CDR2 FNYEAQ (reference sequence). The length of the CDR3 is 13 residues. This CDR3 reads CASSPRVAGELFF. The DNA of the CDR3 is TGTGCTAGCAGCCCCAGGGTAGCCGGGGAGCTGTTTTTT.

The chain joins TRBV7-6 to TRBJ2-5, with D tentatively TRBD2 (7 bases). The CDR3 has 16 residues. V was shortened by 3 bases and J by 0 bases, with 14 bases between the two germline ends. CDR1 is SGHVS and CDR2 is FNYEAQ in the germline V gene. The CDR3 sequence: CASSFGGRVYQETQYF. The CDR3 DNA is TGTGCCAGCAGCTTCGGGGGGCGGGTCTACCAAGAGACCCAGTACTTC.

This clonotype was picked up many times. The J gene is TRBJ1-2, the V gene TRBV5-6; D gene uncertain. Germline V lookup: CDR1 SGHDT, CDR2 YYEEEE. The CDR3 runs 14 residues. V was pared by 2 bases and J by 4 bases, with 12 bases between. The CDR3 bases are TGTGCCAGCAGCTTAACCGGAGTTAGCTATGGCTACACCTTC. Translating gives CASSLTGVSYGYTF.

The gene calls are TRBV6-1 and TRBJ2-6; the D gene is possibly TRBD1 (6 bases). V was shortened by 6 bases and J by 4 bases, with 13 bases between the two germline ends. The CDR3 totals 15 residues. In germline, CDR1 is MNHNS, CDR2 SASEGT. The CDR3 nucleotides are TGTGCCAGCAGCCCCAACAGGGCCGGGGCCAACGTCCTGACTTTC. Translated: CASSPNRAGANVLTF.

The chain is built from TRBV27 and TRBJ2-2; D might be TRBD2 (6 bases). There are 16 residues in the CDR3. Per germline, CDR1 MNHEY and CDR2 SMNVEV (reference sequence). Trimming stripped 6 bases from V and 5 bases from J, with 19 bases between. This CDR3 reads CASSRGRGRWTGELFF. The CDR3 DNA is TGTGCCAGCAGCCGCGGGCGGGGCCGGTGGACCGGGGAGCTGTTTTTT.

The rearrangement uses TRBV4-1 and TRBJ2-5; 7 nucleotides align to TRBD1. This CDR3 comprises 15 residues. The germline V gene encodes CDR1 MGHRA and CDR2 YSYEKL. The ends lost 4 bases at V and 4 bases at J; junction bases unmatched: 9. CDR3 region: CASSPRDSLIETQYF. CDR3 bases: TGCGCCAGCAGCCCCCGGGACAGTTTGATAGAGACCCAGTACTTC.

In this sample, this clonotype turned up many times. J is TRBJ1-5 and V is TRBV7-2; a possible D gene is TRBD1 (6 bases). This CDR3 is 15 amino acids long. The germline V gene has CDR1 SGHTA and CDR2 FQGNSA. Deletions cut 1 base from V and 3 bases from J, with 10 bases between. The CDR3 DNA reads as TGTGCCAGCAGCTTAGTGGCAGGGGACAATCAGCCCCAGCATTTT. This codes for CASSLVAGDNQPQHF.

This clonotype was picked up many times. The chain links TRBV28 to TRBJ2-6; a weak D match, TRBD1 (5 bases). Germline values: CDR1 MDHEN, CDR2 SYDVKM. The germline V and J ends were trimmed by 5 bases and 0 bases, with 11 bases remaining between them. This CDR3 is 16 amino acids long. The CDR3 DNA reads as TGTGCCAGCAGTCCCACTGACAGCTCTGGGGCCAACGTCCTGACTTTC. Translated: CASSPTDSSGANVLTF.

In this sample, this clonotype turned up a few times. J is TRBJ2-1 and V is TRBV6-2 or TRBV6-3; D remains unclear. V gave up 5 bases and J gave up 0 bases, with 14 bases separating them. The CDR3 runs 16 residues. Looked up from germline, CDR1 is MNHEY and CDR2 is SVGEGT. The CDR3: CASSARHGGSYNEQFF. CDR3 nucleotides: TGTGCCAGCAGTGCCAGACACGGTGGCTCCTACAATGAGCAGTTCTTC.

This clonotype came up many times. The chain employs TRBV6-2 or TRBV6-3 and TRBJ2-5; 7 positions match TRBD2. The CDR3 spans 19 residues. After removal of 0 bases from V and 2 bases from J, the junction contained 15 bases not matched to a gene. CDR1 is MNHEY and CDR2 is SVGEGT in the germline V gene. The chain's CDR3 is CASSYSMLPLGRGQETQYF. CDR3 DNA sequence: TGTGCCAGCAGTTACTCGATGCTTCCCCTGGGGCGGGGGCAAGAGACCCAGTACTTC.

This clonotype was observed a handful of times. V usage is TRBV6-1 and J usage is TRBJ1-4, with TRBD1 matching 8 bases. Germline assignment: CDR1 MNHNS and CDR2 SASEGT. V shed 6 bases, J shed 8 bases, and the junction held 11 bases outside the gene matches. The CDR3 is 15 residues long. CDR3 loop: CASRGSGTGFEKLFF. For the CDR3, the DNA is TGTGCCAGCAGGGGCTCCGGGACAGGATTCGAAAAACTGTTTTTT.

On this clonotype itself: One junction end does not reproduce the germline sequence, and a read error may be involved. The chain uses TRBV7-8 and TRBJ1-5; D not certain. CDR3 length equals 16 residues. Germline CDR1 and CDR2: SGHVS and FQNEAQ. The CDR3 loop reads CASNLLDPDGNQPQHF. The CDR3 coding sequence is TGTGCCAGCAACTTATTAGACCCGGATGGCAATCAGCCCCAGCATTTT.

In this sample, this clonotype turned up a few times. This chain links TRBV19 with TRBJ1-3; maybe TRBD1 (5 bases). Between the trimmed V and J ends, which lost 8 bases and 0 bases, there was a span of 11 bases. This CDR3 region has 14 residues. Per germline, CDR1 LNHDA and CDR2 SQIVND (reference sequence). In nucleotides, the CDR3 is TGTGCCAGTGAGGGACTGGACTCTGGAAACACCATATATTTT. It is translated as CASEGLDSGNTIYF.

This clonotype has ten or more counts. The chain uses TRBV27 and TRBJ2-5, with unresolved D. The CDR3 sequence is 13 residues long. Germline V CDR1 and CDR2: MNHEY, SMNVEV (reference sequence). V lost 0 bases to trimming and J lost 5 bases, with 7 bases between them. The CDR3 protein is CASSLSPLETQYF. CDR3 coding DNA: TGTGCCAGCAGTTTATCCCCATTGGAGACCCAGTACTTC.

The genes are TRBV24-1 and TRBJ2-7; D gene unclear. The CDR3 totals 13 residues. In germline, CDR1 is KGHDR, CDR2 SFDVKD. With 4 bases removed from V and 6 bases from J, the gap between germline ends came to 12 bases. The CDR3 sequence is CATSDPLVGEQYF. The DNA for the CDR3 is TGTGCCACCAGTGACCCCTTAGTCGGCGAGCAGTACTTC.

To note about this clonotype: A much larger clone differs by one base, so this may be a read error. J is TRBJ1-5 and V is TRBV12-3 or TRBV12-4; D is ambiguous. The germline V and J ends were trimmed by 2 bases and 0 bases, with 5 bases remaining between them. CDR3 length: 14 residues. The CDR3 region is CASSLYSSNQPQHF. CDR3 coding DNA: TGTGCCAGCAGTTTATACAGTAGCAATCAGCCCCAGCATTTT.

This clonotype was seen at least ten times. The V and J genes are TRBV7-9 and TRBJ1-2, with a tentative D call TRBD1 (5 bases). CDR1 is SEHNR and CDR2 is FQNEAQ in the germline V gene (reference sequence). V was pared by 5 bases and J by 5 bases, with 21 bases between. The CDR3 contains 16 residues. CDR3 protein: CASSKSGPTWRYGYTF. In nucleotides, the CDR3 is TGTGCCAGCAGCAAGTCGGGACCCACCTGGAGGTATGGCTACACCTTC.

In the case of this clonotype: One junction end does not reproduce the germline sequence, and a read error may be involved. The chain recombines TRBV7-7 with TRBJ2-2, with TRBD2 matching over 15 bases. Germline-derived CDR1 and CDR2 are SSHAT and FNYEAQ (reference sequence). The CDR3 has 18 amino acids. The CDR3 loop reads CASSSGLAGGLNTGELFF. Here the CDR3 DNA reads TGTGCTAGCAGCTCGGGACTAGCGGGGGGTTTGAACACCGGGGAGCTGTTTTTT.

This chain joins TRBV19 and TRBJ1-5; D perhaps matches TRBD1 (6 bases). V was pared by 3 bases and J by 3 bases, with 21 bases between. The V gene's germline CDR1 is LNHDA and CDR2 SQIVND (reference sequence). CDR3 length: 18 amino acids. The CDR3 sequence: CASSIRDRRRRDNQPQHF. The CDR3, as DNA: TGTGCCAGTAGTATCCGAGACAGGAGGCGCAGGGACAATCAGCCCCAGCATTTT.

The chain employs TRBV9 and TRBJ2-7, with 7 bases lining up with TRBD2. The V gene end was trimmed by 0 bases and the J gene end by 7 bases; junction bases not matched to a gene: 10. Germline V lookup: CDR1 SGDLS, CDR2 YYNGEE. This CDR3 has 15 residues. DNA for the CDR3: TGTGCCAGCAGCGTAGAAGGACTAGGGAGAGTTGAGCAGTACTTC. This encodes CASSVEGLGRVEQYF.

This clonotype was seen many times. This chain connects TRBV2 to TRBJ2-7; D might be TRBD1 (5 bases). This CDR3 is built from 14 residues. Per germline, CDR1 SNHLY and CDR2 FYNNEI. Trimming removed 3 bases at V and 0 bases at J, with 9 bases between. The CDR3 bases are TGTGCCAGCAGTGAGCGGACACACTCCTACGAGCAGTACTTC. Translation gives CASSERTHSYEQYF.

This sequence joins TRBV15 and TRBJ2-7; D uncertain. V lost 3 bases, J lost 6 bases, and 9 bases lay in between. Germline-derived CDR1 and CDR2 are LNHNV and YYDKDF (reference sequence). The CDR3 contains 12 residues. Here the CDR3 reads CATSRMVGEQYF. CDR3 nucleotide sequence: TGTGCCACCAGCAGGATGGTAGGCGAGCAGTACTTC.

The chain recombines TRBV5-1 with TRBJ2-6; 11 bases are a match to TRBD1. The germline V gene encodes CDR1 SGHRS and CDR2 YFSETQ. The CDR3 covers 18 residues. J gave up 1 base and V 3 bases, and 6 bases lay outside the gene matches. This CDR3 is CASSSGTGGISGANVLTF. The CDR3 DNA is TGCGCCAGCAGCTCTGGGACAGGGGGAATATCTGGGGCCAACGTCCTGACTTTC.

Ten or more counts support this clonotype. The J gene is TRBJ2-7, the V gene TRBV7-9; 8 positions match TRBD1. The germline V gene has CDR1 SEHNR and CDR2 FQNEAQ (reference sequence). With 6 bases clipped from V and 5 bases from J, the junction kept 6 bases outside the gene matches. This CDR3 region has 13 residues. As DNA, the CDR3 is TGTGCCAGCAGGGACGAGACAGGGGACGAGCAGTACTTC. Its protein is CASRDETGDEQYF.

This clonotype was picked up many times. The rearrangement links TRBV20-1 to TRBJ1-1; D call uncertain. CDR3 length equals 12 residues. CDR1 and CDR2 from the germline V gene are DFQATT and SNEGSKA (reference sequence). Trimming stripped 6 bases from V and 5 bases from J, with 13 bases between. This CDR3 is CSAQRDGTEAFF. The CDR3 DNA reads TGCAGTGCCCAGCGGGATGGTACTGAAGCTTTCTTT.